This T cell receptor (beta chain) was profiled in a study of blood T cell repertoires in COVID-19. Overall study context: Samples taken during acute and convalescent COVID-19 were collected in the United States, Italy and Spain. PBMCs, B-cell-depleted T cells, or T cells were the source of the cDNA or gDNA that made up the material.

Original handling: From reference gene primer amplification, estimates of nucleated cell counts were derived. TCRdb keeps only in-frame clones here, not all; method: immunoSEQ multiplex PCR. Clonal size and the V and J genes are those of that table, whereas D and trimming came from the DNA. Of about 130,000 clones in the sample, more than 80% are singletons; the top ten hold 9.5% to 15%. With 0 bases removed from V and 4 bases from J, the gap between germline ends came to 12 bases. CDR1 is MGHRA, CDR2 YSYEKL, per germline. The CDR3 runs to 15 residues. The receptor was isolated from a woman aged 60 to 75 with acute or convalescent COVID-19. Input material: peripheral blood. V is TRBV4-1 and J is TRBJ1-2; no reliable D call. CDR3 region: CASSQEVGPAYGYTF. CDR3 coding DNA: TGCGCCAGCAGCCAAGAGGTCGGTCCCGCCTATGGCTACACCTTC.